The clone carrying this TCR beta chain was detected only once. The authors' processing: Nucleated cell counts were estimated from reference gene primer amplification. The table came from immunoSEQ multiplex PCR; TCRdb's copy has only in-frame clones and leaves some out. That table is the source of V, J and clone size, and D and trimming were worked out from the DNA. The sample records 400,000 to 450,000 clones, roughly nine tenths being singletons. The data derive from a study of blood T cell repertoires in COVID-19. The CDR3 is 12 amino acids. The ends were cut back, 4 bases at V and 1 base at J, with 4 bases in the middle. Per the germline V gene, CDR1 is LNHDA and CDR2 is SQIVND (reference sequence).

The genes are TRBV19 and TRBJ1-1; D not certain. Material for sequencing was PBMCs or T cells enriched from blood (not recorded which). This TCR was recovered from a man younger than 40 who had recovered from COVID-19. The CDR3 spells CASSNQNTEAFF. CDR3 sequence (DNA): TGTGCCAGTAGTAATCAGAACACTGAAGCTTTCTTT. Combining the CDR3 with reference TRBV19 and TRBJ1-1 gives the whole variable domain DGGITQSPKYLFRKEGQNVTLSCEQNLNHDAMYWYRQDPGQGLRLIYYSQIVNDFQKGDIAEGYSVSREKKESFPLTVTSAQKNPTAFYLCASSNQNTEAFFGQGTRLTVV.